These 28 T cell receptor beta chains were all obtained from the same sample, sequenced in a study of blood T cells in healthy people across ages. For the second PCR, which ran for 7 to 11 cycles, a sample-barcoded 5' primer and a J-beta primer mix were used. TCRdb used MiXCR to reprocess the 5' RACE reads, holding one entry per CDR3 protein. The table includes about 640,000 distinct CDR3 sequences, about 53% detected once. The sample consisted of blood. Receptor source: a man between 60 and 70 years old in good health.

Points on this clonotype: An end of the junction does not agree with germline; a read error may underlie this. The chain joins TRBV20-1 to TRBJ2-3; the D is unclear. CDR3 length: 12 residues. From germline, CDR1 is DFQATT and CDR2 SNEGSKA (reference sequence). CDR3: CRAKGLTDTQYF. CDR3 DNA sequence: TGCAGGGCTAAGGGCCTCACAGATACGCAGTATTTT.

The rearrangement links TRBV5-5 to TRBJ2-5; D may match TRBD1 or TRBD2 (5 bases each). Germline V gene data show CDR1 as SGHKS and CDR2 as YYEKEE (reference sequence). Trimming stripped 4 bases from V and 0 bases from J, with 16 bases between. The CDR3 has 16 residues. DNA of the CDR3: TGTGCCAGCAGCCCGGGGACCTCTTGGTACCAAGAGACCCAGTACTTC. Translated, it gives CASSPGTSWYQETQYF.

The chain combines TRBV10-3 with TRBJ1-3; D is unclear. The V gene lost 5 bases and the J gene lost 1 base, with 12 bases spanning the gap. The CDR3 is made up of 15 amino acids. Germline loops: CDR1 ENHRY, CDR2 SYGVKD. CDR3 sequence: CAISSGRTSGNTIYF. CDR3 nucleotide sequence: TGTGCCATCAGTTCTGGACGGACTTCTGGAAACACCATATATTTT.

The chain couples TRBV20-1 to TRBJ1-2; possibly TRBD1 for D (5 bases). The CDR3 has 12 amino acids. The germline gives CDR1 DFQATT, CDR2 SNEGSKA (reference sequence). Trimming removed 6 bases at V and 10 bases at J, with 18 bases between. Here the CDR3 reads CSATVDRSAYTF. CDR3 coding DNA: TGCAGTGCCACCGTTGACAGATCAGCCTACACCTTC.

This chain uses TRBV4-2 with TRBJ2-1; tentatively, D is TRBD1 or TRBD2 (6 bases each). Germline CDR1 is LGHNA and CDR2 is YNFKEQ. With 1 base removed from V and 7 bases from J, the gap between germline ends came to 14 bases. This CDR3 comprises 15 residues. CDR3 sequence (DNA): TGTGCCAGCAGCCAAGGGGGGGCCCGAAGGAATGAGCAGTTCTTC. Translated: CASSQGGARRNEQFF.

The V call is TRBV24-1, the J call TRBJ2-1, with TRBD1 identical over 9 bases. Germline-derived CDR1 and CDR2 are KGHDR and SFDVKD. This CDR3 spans 15 amino acids. The V gene end was trimmed by 2 bases and the J gene end by 4 bases; junction bases not matched to a gene: 2. CDR3 region: CATSDSTGGYNEQFF. In nucleotides, the CDR3 is TGTGCCACCAGTGATTCGACAGGGGGGTACAATGAGCAGTTCTTC.

This clonotype was observed a few times. One end of the junction varies from germline; a read error may be responsible. The CDR3 is CASTLGEEQYF. The CDR3 nucleotides read TGCGCTAGCACCCTCGGGGAGGAGCAGTACTTC. This chain uses TRBV5-1 with TRBJ2-7, with D maybe TRBD2 (5 bases). CDR1 is SGHRS, CDR2 YFSETQ, per germline. The CDR3 loop spans 11 amino acids.

The chain joins TRBV20-1 to TRBJ2-1, with a tentative D call TRBD1 (5 bases). V was trimmed by 3 bases and J by 7 bases, leaving 13 bases between them. The germline V gene encodes CDR1 DFQATT and CDR2 SNEGSKA (reference sequence). The CDR3 length is 13 residues. The CDR3 here is CSASRQGGNEQFF. DNA of the CDR3: TGCAGTGCTAGTCGCCAGGGTGGGAATGAGCAGTTCTTC.

CDR3 protein: CSAEVYRTGFYNSPLHF. The CDR3 nucleotides are TGCAGCGCTGAGGTTTACAGGACCGGATTCTATAATTCACCCCTCCACTTT. This chain links TRBV29-1 with TRBJ1-6, with D perhaps TRBD1 (5 bases). Trimming took off 7 bases at V and 3 bases at J, with 22 bases between the two ends. The CDR3 runs to 17 residues. Germline lookup yields CDR1 SQVTM and CDR2 ANQGSEA.

This clonotype was counted between two and nine times. The V call is TRBV10-3, the J call TRBJ2-5, with D possibly being TRBD2 (6 bases). The germline V and J ends were trimmed by 4 bases and 5 bases, with 8 bases remaining between them. The CDR3 spans 12 residues. Germline lookup yields CDR1 ENHRY and CDR2 SYGVKD. The CDR3 DNA is TGTGCCATCAGTGGACTAGACGAGACCCAGTACTTC. Translating it yields CAISGLDETQYF.

The V and J genes are TRBV3-1 and TRBJ2-1; the D is unclear. The CDR3 is 13 amino acids. Trimming shortened V by 1 base and J by 10 bases, and 11 bases separated the two germline ends. Germline assignment: CDR1 LGHDT and CDR2 YNNKEL (reference sequence). CDR3 in amino acids: CASSQGKYYEQFF. The CDR3 DNA follows: TGTGCCAGCAGCCAAGGGAAGTATTACGAGCAGTTCTTC.

The gene calls are TRBV11-3 and TRBJ2-1; the D gene is possibly TRBD2 (5 bases). The germline CDR1 and CDR2 sequences are SGHNT and YENEEA. There are 15 residues in the CDR3. V was clipped by 1 base and J by 7 bases, with 14 bases between them. This chain's CDR3 is CASSLGPFPGNEQFF. The CDR3 DNA is TGTGCCAGCAGCTTAGGCCCCTTTCCGGGGAATGAGCAGTTCTTC.

This chain uses TRBV20-1 with TRBJ2-1, with 9 bases that match TRBD2. This CDR3 has 15 residues. The V and J ends lost 3 bases and 2 bases, in that order; junction bases with no gene match: 5. Germline CDR1 is DFQATT and CDR2 is SNEGSKA (reference sequence). CDR3 protein: CSASRRGGTYNEQFF. CDR3 in DNA: TGCAGTGCTAGTAGGCGGGGGGGCACCTACAATGAGCAGTTCTTC.

Many counts were recorded for this clonotype. V usage is TRBV3-1 and J usage is TRBJ2-7, with 7 bases that match TRBD2. The V and J ends lost 6 bases and 4 bases, in that order; junction bases with no gene match: 6. The CDR3 is 13 residues long. Germline CDR1 LGHDT, CDR2 YNNKEL (reference sequence). The CDR3 nucleotides are TGTGCCAGCAGTTCCGGGACTAAATACGAGCAGTACTTC. Its protein is CASSSGTKYEQYF.

The chain carries TRBV4-1 and TRBJ2-5; no definite D call. The better agreement between TRBJ2-1 and the DNA end casts doubt on the J call. The CDR3 extends over 15 amino acids. Looked up from germline, CDR1 is MGHRA and CDR2 is YSYEKL. The CDR3 is CASSQDGGIQETQFF. The CDR3 coding sequence is TGCGCCAGCAGCCAAGACGGTGGTATCCAAGAGACCCAGTTCTTC.

With respect to this clonotype: One junction end disagrees with the germline gene, perhaps due to a read error. The rearrangement uses TRBV3-1 and TRBJ1-2; D is perhaps TRBD1 (5 bases). From germline, CDR1 is LGHDT and CDR2 YNNKEL (reference sequence). The CDR3 has 15 residues. The CDR3 bases are TGTGCCGGCAGCCAAGATGGGGGGGGGTCCGGGGGCTACACCTTC. Encoded protein: CAGSQDGGGSGGYTF.

The chain uses TRBV18 and TRBJ2-1; D call uncertain. The V and J ends lost 4 bases and 8 bases respectively, with 9 bases between them. The germline V gene encodes CDR1 KGHSH and CDR2 LQKENI. The CDR3 length is 12 residues. Here the CDR3 reads CASSLSWDEQFF. CDR3 coding DNA: TGTGCCAGCTCACTCTCCTGGGATGAGCAGTTCTTC.

There are a few counts of this clonotype. The V call is TRBV29-1, the J call TRBJ1-1, with D hard to call. The CDR3 has 14 amino acids. From germline, CDR1 is SQVTM and CDR2 ANQGSEA. The V and J ends lost 6 bases and 1 base respectively, with 15 bases between them. The CDR3 loop is CSVPRAGPNTEAFF. CDR3 nucleotide sequence: TGCAGCGTCCCTCGGGCAGGCCCGAACACTGAAGCTTTCTTT. Variable domain in full (rest from reference TRBV29-1 and TRBJ1-1): SAVISQKPSRDICQRGTSLTIQCQVDSQVTMMFWYRQQPGQSLTLIATANQGSEATYESGFVIDKFPISRPNLTFSTLTVSNMSPEDSSIYLCSVPRAGPNTEAFFGQGTRLTVV.

Only a few counts were recorded for this clonotype. The V and J genes are TRBV5-1 and TRBJ2-7, with a possible D match to TRBD2 (7 bases). Between the trimmed V and J ends, which lost 0 bases and 1 base, there was a span of 14 bases. The CDR3 consists of 16 residues. CDR1 SGHRS and CDR2 YFSETQ come from the germline V gene. The CDR3 loop is CASSLVAGALSYEQYF. DNA of the CDR3: TGCGCCAGCAGCTTGGTCGCGGGGGCCCTGTCCTACGAGCAGTACTTC.

The CDR3 bases are TGCGCCAGCAGCTTGGTAGGTCTACAGGATAATTCACCCCTCCACTTT. Translated, it gives CASSLVGLQDNSPLHF. This rearrangement joins TRBV5-1 to TRBJ1-6; D might be TRBD1 (5 bases). V lost 0 bases and J 5 bases, leaving 12 bases between the germline ends. The CDR3 totals 16 residues. Per germline, CDR1 SGHRS and CDR2 YFSETQ.

The rearrangement links TRBV6-2 or TRBV6-3 to TRBJ2-2; the D gene is possibly TRBD1 (5 bases). This CDR3 comprises 17 residues. Trimming stripped 0 bases from V and 4 bases from J, with 15 bases between. Germline V gene data show CDR1 as MNHEY and CDR2 as SVGEGT. CDR3 protein: CASSYSRQGVRTGELFF. The CDR3 DNA follows: TGTGCCAGCAGTTACTCGAGGCAAGGGGTACGCACCGGGGAGCTGTTTTTT.

There are many counts of this clonotype. This chain joins TRBV24-1 and TRBJ2-1, with no clear D. The length of the CDR3 is 16 residues. V was cut by 5 bases and J by 6 bases, with 19 bases left in between. The germline CDR1 and CDR2 sequences are KGHDR and SFDVKD. CDR3 in DNA: TGTGCCACCAGTGCCATCGGGCCTACGGGTCTCAATGAGCAGTTCTTC. Residues: CATSAIGPTGLNEQFF.

This clonotype was counted between two and nine times. The chain carries TRBV29-1 and TRBJ1-1, with 7 bases identical to TRBD1. The germline V gene encodes CDR1 SQVTM and CDR2 ANQGSEA. J was trimmed by 1 base and V by 8 bases; bases with no gene match: 7. CDR3 length: 13 amino acids. The CDR3 sequence: CSMTGLANTEAFF. As DNA, the CDR3 is TGCAGCATGACAGGGTTAGCGAACACTGAAGCTTTCTTT.

V gene TRBV5-1 combines with J gene TRBJ2-2; tentative D call: TRBD1 (6 bases). Germline-derived CDR1 and CDR2 are SGHRS and YFSETQ. Trimming left V 0 bases short and J 7 bases short, with 16 bases between. This CDR3 region has 16 residues. The CDR3 loop is CASSLDPTAGVGELFF. In DNA, the CDR3 is TGCGCCAGCAGCTTGGACCCCACCGCAGGGGTCGGGGAGCTGTTTTTT.

The chain links TRBV4-1 to TRBJ2-7, with TRBD1 matching over 8 bases. The CDR3 runs 17 residues. V lost 0 bases and J lost 1; bases outside the gene matches: 8. Germline lookup yields CDR1 MGHRA and CDR2 YSYEKL. The CDR3 DNA sequence: TGCGCCAGCAGCCAAGATCAGGAGAGGACAGGGTCCTACGAGCAGTACTTC. Its protein product is CASSQDQERTGSYEQYF.

The chain has TRBV18 and TRBJ1-2, with TRBD1 identical over 9 bases. This CDR3 has 16 residues. Looked up from germline, CDR1 is KGHSH and CDR2 is LQKENI. The J segment lost 4 bases and the V segment lost 5 bases, leaving 11 bases of the junction unmatched. The CDR3 spells CASSATPPGQGYGYTF. For the CDR3, the DNA is TGTGCCAGCTCAGCCACCCCTCCGGGACAGGGCTATGGCTACACCTTC.

This clonotype was observed at least ten times. The V call is TRBV7-6, the J call TRBJ2-6; no clear D. There are 13 residues in the CDR3. Per germline, CDR1 SGHVS and CDR2 FNYEAQ. V dropped 5 bases and J dropped 8 bases, with 10 bases sitting between them. CDR3 protein: CASSPTSPNVLTF. The DNA for the CDR3 is TGTGCCAGCAGCCCTACTTCGCCCAACGTCCTGACTTTC.

The chain recombines TRBV5-1 with TRBJ1-1, with D possibly matching TRBD1 (6 bases). Germline CDR1 and CDR2: SGHRS and YFSETQ. Trimming cost V 4 bases and J 1 base, with 17 bases left between them. The CDR3 sequence is 16 residues long. The CDR3 sequence is CASSPSRGAGNTEAFF. As DNA, the CDR3 is TGCGCCAGCAGCCCGAGCCGGGGGGCCGGGAACACTGAAGCTTTCTTT.